This T cell receptor beta chain was found in a study of metastatic and nonmetastatic thyroid tumors. On the study more broadly: Repertoire comparison spanned blood and tumor or nodule tissue of malignant and benign thyroid patients.

No patient received treatment before thyroid surgery. There are many counts of this clone. The V end was cut by 6 bases, the J end by 1 base, with 4 bases between. This CDR3 comprises 12 residues. Germline lookup yields CDR1 SGHRS and CDR2 YFSETQ. Per the original methods: Clinicopathological groups differed in CDR3, with these differences serving to build a distant-metastasis classifier for papillary thyroid cancer. TCRdb re-analyzed the PCR reads through MiXCR. TCRdb's processing, not the study's, gives the V and J calls here. Found here are approximately 90,000 clones, about 13% of them singletons; the top ten hold 11%.

The receptor comes from a female donor with papillary thyroid cancer or a benign thyroid nodule (not recorded which). Some clones in this sample may be carry-over from other donors' samples. Sequencing used blood. This rearrangement joins TRBV5-1 to TRBJ2-2; D gene uncertain. The DNA for the CDR3 is TGCGCCAGCAAGTTGAACACCGGGGAGCTGTTTTTT. Amino acid sequence: CASKLNTGELFF.